The following is a T cell receptor beta chain sequence with its context. TCRdb's table, derived via immunoSEQ multiplex PCR, lists solely in-frame clones and lacks some. The sample has roughly 400,000 clones, 90% seen once; the top ten hold around 4.5%. The data belong to a study of Ad26.COV2.S vaccination and SARS-CoV-2 variants. Study details: Ad26.COV2.S shots went into the muscle once or twice, 56 days apart.

This CDR3 spans 12 amino acids. The germline V and J ends were trimmed by 2 bases and 5 bases, with 3 bases remaining between them. Per the germline V gene, CDR1 is ENHRY and CDR2 is SYGVKD. Treatment indicated: 15 to 20 received Ad26.COV2.S at low or high dose, single or two shots; roughly five received placebo; per-sample allocation not given. Repertoires come from day 63 after the first vaccine or placebo injection. The receptor was isolated from a person aged 18 to 65 who received the Ad26.COV2.S COVID-19 vaccine or a placebo. The sequencing here drew on peripheral blood, taken in a trial of Ad26.COV2.S vaccine versus placebo. The chain joins TRBV10-3 to TRBJ2-2; D not resolved. CDR3 residues: CAISEITGELFF. The CDR3 nucleotides read TGTGCCATCAGTGAGATAACCGGGGAGCTGTTTTTT.